These T cell receptor beta chains were read from a single sample in a study of cytomegalovirus exposure and HLA in healthy donors. Sequencing used immunoSEQ multiplex PCR; TCRdb keeps in-frame clones, though not all of them. This table holds 90,000 to 130,000 clones, roughly four fifths found once. Sequencing was done on a sample of PBMCs. Every receptor here comes from a woman in her thirties in good health and CMV-seronegative. Each CDR3 is given with its conserved first and last residue. Each record gives: V gene, D gene, clone size, J gene, CDR3 DNA, CDR3 protein. The D gene is left open where the match is weak. The size entry is marked missing in some rows and otherwise reads once, few, many or a size class.

TRBV4-2	TRBD2	.	TRBJ2-7	TGTGCCAGCAGTTCGGGACTAGCGGAGGACTACGAGCAGTACTTC	CASSSGLAEDYEQYF
TRBV28	.	.	TRBJ1-2	TGTGCCAGCAGTTTATATAGCACTAACTATGGCTACACCTTC	CASSLYSTNYGYTF
TRBV11-2	.	few	TRBJ1-4	TGTGCCAGCAGCTTCCCCAGTACTAATGAAAAACTGTTTTTT	CASSFPSTNEKLFF
TRBV18	TRBD1	.	TRBJ1-1	TGTGCCAGCTCACCAAGGGGACAGGCAATGAACACTGAAGCTTTCTTT	CASSPRGQAMNTEAFF
TRBV6-5	TRBD1	.	TRBJ1-3	TGTGCCAGCAGGCCTCTGGACAGGGCTTGGAACACCATATATTTT	CASRPLDRAWNTIYF
TRBV7-9	.	.	TRBJ1-2	TGTGCCAGCATCACCACGACCGGGGTCTATGGCTACACCTTC	CASITTTGVYGYTF
TRBV11-2	.	once	TRBJ2-1	TGTGCCAGCAGCTTCCCGGGACTTTTAAATGAGCAGTTCTTC	CASSFPGLLNEQFF
TRBV30	TRBD2	.	TRBJ2-1	TGTGCCTGGACCCTAGGGGAACTAGCGGGCTACAATGAGCAGTTCTTC	CAWTLGELAGYNEQFF
TRBV28	TRBD1	once	TRBJ2-7	TGTGCCAGCACCAGGACAGGGGGCTCATACGAGCAGTACTTC	CASTRTGGSYEQYF
TRBV9	.	few	TRBJ2-3	TGTGCCAGCAGCGTAGATTGGGGGGACGCAGATACGCAGTATTTT	CASSVDWGDADTQYF
TRBV28	.	.	TRBJ1-1	TGTGCCAGCAGTTTTGAGGGAACGAACACTGAAGCTTTCTTT	CASSFEGTNTEAFF
TRBV9	TRBD2	.	TRBJ2-3	TGTGCCAGCAGCCTTACTAGCGGGAGCACAGATACGCAGTATTTT	CASSLTSGSTDTQYF
TRBV20-1	TRBD2	.	TRBJ2-5	TGCAGTGTTGGGCGGGGGGAGACCCAGTACTTC	CSVGRGETQYF
TRBV20-1	.	once	TRBJ2-5	TGCAGTGCTTCGGGGAAAGAGACCCAGTACTTC	CSASGKETQYF
TRBV30	TRBD1	.	TRBJ1-5	TGTGCCTGGAAGAAAGGGACAGGCAATCAGCCCCAGCATTTT	CAWKKGTGNQPQHF
TRBV5-1	TRBD1	few	TRBJ2-1	TGCGCCAGCAGCCGGGGACAGGGCCCTGGCAATGAGCAGTTCTTC	CASSRGQGPGNEQFF
TRBV4-1	.	.	TRBJ1-1	TGCGCCAGCAGCCAAGTCTGGGGGCCCCCAGTACGACACACTGAAGCTTTCTTT	CASSQVWGPPVRHTEAFF
TRBV9	TRBD2	few	TRBJ2-1	TGTGCCAGCAGCCTAGCGGGAACCTACAATGAGCAGTTCTTC	CASSLAGTYNEQFF
TRBV5-1	TRBD1	.	TRBJ2-5	TGCGCCAGCAGCTTCGGGACAGCCCAAGAGACCCAGTACTTC	CASSFGTAQETQYF
TRBV10-3	TRBD1	few	TRBJ1-4	TGTGCCATCAGGGGACAGGGAGGAGGTGAAAAACTGTTTTTT	CAIRGQGGGEKLFF
TRBV5-1	TRBD1	.	TRBJ2-7	TGCGCCAGCAGCTTGGACACCGGGACAGGGATGAACGAGCAGTACTTC	CASSLDTGTGMNEQYF
TRBV6-5	.	.	TRBJ1-5	TGTGCCAGTCGATTTGGGTCGGGCAGGGGGCCCCAGCATTTT	CASRFGSGRGPQHF
TRBV4-2	.	once	TRBJ2-7	TGTGCCAGCAGCCAAGTACCTAGGAGGGGGCTCTACGAGCAGTACTTC	CASSQVPRRGLYEQYF
TRBV10-3	TRBD1	.	TRBJ1-5	TGTGCCATCAGTGATGGACTCAGGGGACAGCAGCCCCAGCATTTT	CAISDGLRGQQPQHF
TRBV7-9	.	.	TRBJ2-7	TGTGCCAGCAGCTCCAGGGTCGAGCAGTACTTC	CASSSRVEQYF
TRBV4-3	TRBD2	.	TRBJ2-4	TGCGCCAGCAGCCAACTAGCGGGGACCAAAAACATTCAGTACTTC	CASSQLAGTKNIQYF